Listed below are T cell receptor beta chains from one sample, sequenced in a study of shared clonotypes between healthy human individuals. Sequenced by immunoSEQ multiplex PCR; TCRdb stores in-frame clones only, minus some. The sample contains some 790,000 clones, 72% of which appear only once. Sequencing input: memory CD4+ T cells sorted from blood. The receptors here all came from a woman aged 25 to 45 in good health. Both conserved end residues are part of each CDR3. The order of the fields is V gene, clone size, J gene, D gene, CDR3 protein, CDR3 DNA. The D gene is left open where the match is weak. A clone size is listed for some rows: how often the clone was seen (once, few, many), or a class if it is expanded.

v_call: TRBV27
clone_size: .
j_call: TRBJ2-3
d_call: TRBD2
cdr3_aa: CASSELAGFSNTQYF
cdr3_nt: TGTGCCAGCAGTGAACTAGCGGGCTTTTCAAATACGCAGTATTTT

v_call: TRBV7-6
clone_size: once
j_call: TRBJ1-5
d_call: .
cdr3_aa: CASSSNRDSNQPQHF
cdr3_nt: TGTGCCAGCAGCTCCAACAGGGATAGCAATCAGCCCCAGCATTTT

v_call: TRBV7-2
clone_size: .
j_call: TRBJ2-5
d_call: .
cdr3_aa: CASSTWTDRMQYF
cdr3_nt: TGTGCCAGCAGCACCTGGACCGATCGGATGCAGTACTTC

v_call: TRBV5-4
clone_size: .
j_call: TRBJ2-1
d_call: .
cdr3_aa: CASRTTGLYNEQFF
cdr3_nt: TGTGCCAGCCGGACGACCGGGCTATACAATGAGCAGTTCTTC

v_call: TRBV5-1
clone_size: few
j_call: TRBJ1-3
d_call: TRBD1
cdr3_aa: CASSPRQGDGNTIYF
cdr3_nt: TGCGCCAGCAGCCCTCGACAGGGCGACGGAAACACCATATATTTT

v_call: TRBV7-8
clone_size: .
j_call: TRBJ2-5
d_call: TRBD2
cdr3_aa: CATIDGDYRQETQYF
cdr3_nt: TGTGCCACCATAGACGGGGACTACCGACAAGAGACCCAGTACTTC

v_call: TRBV18
clone_size: .
j_call: TRBJ2-1
d_call: TRBD2
cdr3_aa: CASSPLGRAETNEQFF
cdr3_nt: TGTGCCAGCTCACCGCTCGGGAGGGCCGAAACCAATGAGCAGTTCTTC

v_call: TRBV7-9
clone_size: .
j_call: TRBJ2-5
d_call: .
cdr3_aa: CASSFRPIPSPGETQYF
cdr3_nt: TGTGCCAGCAGCTTTCGACCGATCCCATCTCCGGGCGAGACCCAGTACTTC

v_call: TRBV28
clone_size: few
j_call: TRBJ2-1
d_call: .
cdr3_aa: CASSLRGEGYNEQFF
cdr3_nt: TGTGCCAGCAGTTTACGAGGGGAAGGGTACAATGAGCAGTTCTTC

v_call: TRBV6-5
clone_size: few
j_call: TRBJ1-2
d_call: TRBD1
cdr3_aa: CASSYQQGYGYTF
cdr3_nt: TGTGCCAGCAGTTACCAACAGGGGTATGGCTACACCTTC

v_call: TRBV5-1
clone_size: .
j_call: TRBJ2-3
d_call: TRBD2
cdr3_aa: CASSLDGYSAGGSDTQYF
cdr3_nt: TGCGCCAGCAGCTTGGATGGGTACTCGGCGGGAGGGTCGGATACGCAGTATTTT

v_call: TRBV19
clone_size: .
j_call: TRBJ2-7
d_call: .
cdr3_aa: CASSMGGLSGDFYEQYF
cdr3_nt: TGTGCCAGTAGTATGGGGGGCCTTAGCGGTGATTTCTACGAGCAGTACTTC

v_call: TRBV28
clone_size: once
j_call: TRBJ2-7
d_call: TRBD1
cdr3_aa: CASRSQQGSSYEQYF
cdr3_nt: TGTGCCAGCAGGTCCCAACAGGGGAGCTCCTACGAGCAGTACTTC

v_call: TRBV14
clone_size: .
j_call: TRBJ1-6
d_call: .
cdr3_aa: CASSARHSPLHF
cdr3_nt: TGTGCCAGCAGCGCCCGACATTCACCCCTCCACTTT

v_call: TRBV9
clone_size: .
j_call: TRBJ2-3
d_call: TRBD2
cdr3_aa: CASSPRGTSVTQYF
cdr3_nt: TGTGCCAGCAGCCCCAGAGGGACTAGCGTTACGCAGTATTTT

v_call: TRBV11-2
clone_size: .
j_call: TRBJ2-4
d_call: TRBD1
cdr3_aa: CASSTNRGRRNIQYF
cdr3_nt: TGTGCCAGCAGCACCAACAGGGGGCGGAGGAACATTCAGTACTTC

v_call: TRBV10-2
clone_size: .
j_call: TRBJ1-1
d_call: .
cdr3_aa: CASSELTNTEAFF
cdr3_nt: TGCGCCAGCAGTGAGCTCACGAACACTGAAGCTTTCTTT

v_call: TRBV27
clone_size: .
j_call: TRBJ1-2
d_call: TRBD1
cdr3_aa: CASSSGQGAVYTF
cdr3_nt: TGTGCCAGCAGTTCGGGACAGGGGGCTGTCTACACCTTC

v_call: TRBV27
clone_size: .
j_call: TRBJ2-1
d_call: .
cdr3_aa: CASSSRQDAYNEQFF
cdr3_nt: TGTGCCAGCAGTTCGCGGCAGGATGCCTACAATGAGCAGTTCTTC

v_call: TRBV19
clone_size: few
j_call: TRBJ2-2
d_call: .
cdr3_aa: CASSVGLLDGELFF
cdr3_nt: TGTGCCAGTAGTGTTGGACTGCTGGACGGGGAGCTGTTTTTT

v_call: TRBV15
clone_size: .
j_call: TRBJ2-6
d_call: .
cdr3_aa: CATSRGPFSGANVLTF
cdr3_nt: TGTGCCACCAGCAGAGGACCCTTCTCTGGGGCCAACGTCCTGACTTTC

v_call: TRBV4-1
clone_size: .
j_call: TRBJ2-7
d_call: .
cdr3_aa: CASSQKYRDPLHEQYF
cdr3_nt: TGCGCCAGCAGCCAAAAGTACAGGGACCCCCTCCACGAGCAGTACTTC

v_call: TRBV10-2
clone_size: .
j_call: TRBJ1-2
d_call: .
cdr3_aa: CASSESRQTARYGYTF
cdr3_nt: TGCGCCAGCAGTGAGTCCCGACAAACAGCACGGTATGGCTACACCTTC

v_call: TRBV15
clone_size: .
j_call: TRBJ1-5
d_call: .
cdr3_aa: CATSRGSQYVYSNQPQHF
cdr3_nt: TGTGCCACCAGCAGAGGTTCACAATACGTATATAGCAATCAGCCCCAGCATTTT

v_call: TRBV29-1
clone_size: .
j_call: TRBJ2-1
d_call: .
cdr3_aa: CSVDFVNEQFF
cdr3_nt: TGCAGCGTTGATTTTGTCAATGAGCAGTTCTTC

v_call: TRBV28
clone_size: .
j_call: TRBJ2-1
d_call: .
cdr3_aa: CASSLLSYRGGRSYNEQFF
cdr3_nt: TGTGCCAGCAGTTTATTAAGCTATCGGGGCGGACGCTCCTACAATGAGCAGTTCTTC

v_call: TRBV28
clone_size: .
j_call: TRBJ2-3
d_call: TRBD2
cdr3_aa: CASRPGTSLQEIF
cdr3_nt: TGTGCCAGCAGGCCCGGGACTAGCCTTCAAGAGATATTT

v_call: TRBV5-6
clone_size: .
j_call: TRBJ2-1
d_call: .
cdr3_aa: CASSLMGVQFF
cdr3_nt: TGTGCCAGCAGCTTGATGGGGGTGCAGTTCTTC

v_call: TRBV2
clone_size: .
j_call: TRBJ2-5
d_call: .
cdr3_aa: CASSEPPQGMSQYF
cdr3_nt: TGTGCCAGCAGTGAGCCCCCGCAGGGAATGTCCCAGTACTTC

v_call: TRBV7-2
clone_size: few
j_call: TRBJ2-7
d_call: .
cdr3_aa: CASSSGTEPTGRYF
cdr3_nt: TGTGCCAGCAGCTCCGGGACGGAGCCTACTGGTCGGTACTTC

v_call: TRBV9
clone_size: .
j_call: TRBJ2-3
d_call: .
cdr3_aa: CASSGGKTTDTQYF
cdr3_nt: TGTGCCAGCAGCGGGGGGAAAACCACAGATACGCAGTATTTT

v_call: TRBV30
clone_size: .
j_call: TRBJ1-3
d_call: .
cdr3_aa: CAWKGSGNTIYF
cdr3_nt: TGTGCCTGGAAGGGCTCTGGAAACACCATATATTTT

v_call: TRBV5-4
clone_size: .
j_call: TRBJ1-4
d_call: TRBD1
cdr3_aa: CASSSTGALVATNEKLFF
cdr3_nt: TGTGCCAGCAGCTCGACAGGGGCCCTAGTTGCAACTAATGAAAAACTGTTTTTT

v_call: TRBV4-2
clone_size: .
j_call: TRBJ2-7
d_call: TRBD2
cdr3_aa: CASSQDRGGSYEQYF
cdr3_nt: TGTGCCAGCAGCCAAGATCGTGGCGGGAGCTACGAGCAGTACTTC

v_call: TRBV27
clone_size: .
j_call: TRBJ2-1
d_call: .
cdr3_aa: CASSITPVRYNEQFF
cdr3_nt: TGTGCCAGCAGCATAACCCCGGTCCGCTACAATGAGCAGTTCTTC

v_call: TRBV4-2
clone_size: .
j_call: TRBJ2-7
d_call: TRBD1
cdr3_aa: CASSQGLLRDRPPEQYF
cdr3_nt: TGTGCCAGCAGCCAAGGCCTTCTCCGGGACAGACCACCCGAGCAGTACTTC

v_call: TRBV19
clone_size: .
j_call: TRBJ2-5
d_call: TRBD1
cdr3_aa: CASSSPTGGRETQYF
cdr3_nt: TGTGCCAGTAGCTCCCCGACAGGGGGCAGGGAGACCCAGTACTTC

v_call: TRBV18
clone_size: few
j_call: TRBJ2-2
d_call: .
cdr3_aa: CASSPISGDGELFF
cdr3_nt: TGTGCCAGCTCACCAATTTCAGGAGACGGGGAGCTGTTTTTT

v_call: TRBV28
clone_size: few
j_call: TRBJ1-2
d_call: TRBD1
cdr3_aa: CASVTGTVYGYTF
cdr3_nt: TGTGCCAGCGTCACCGGGACAGTCTATGGCTACACCTTC

v_call: TRBV2
clone_size: .
j_call: TRBJ1-4
d_call: .
cdr3_aa: CASSVYEKLFF
cdr3_nt: TGTGCCAGCAGTGTTTATGAAAAACTGTTTTTT

v_call: TRBV20-1
clone_size: few
j_call: TRBJ2-7
d_call: .
cdr3_aa: CSAKVDYEQYF
cdr3_nt: TGCAGTGCTAAGGTCGACTACGAGCAGTACTTC

v_call: TRBV28
clone_size: .
j_call: TRBJ1-5
d_call: .
cdr3_aa: CASSAPRLSNQPQHF
cdr3_nt: TGTGCCAGCAGCGCCCCCCGACTGAGCAATCAGCCCCAGCATTTT

v_call: TRBV9
clone_size: few
j_call: TRBJ2-7
d_call: TRBD1
cdr3_aa: CASSAGQAVSYEQYF
cdr3_nt: TGTGCCAGCAGCGCGGGACAGGCTGTCTCCTACGAGCAGTACTTC

v_call: TRBV18
clone_size: .
j_call: TRBJ2-7
d_call: .
cdr3_aa: CASSPASGAGLGEQYF
cdr3_nt: TGTGCCAGCTCACCAGCGTCGGGGGCCGGGCTTGGGGAGCAGTACTTC

v_call: TRBV11-3
clone_size: .
j_call: TRBJ2-7
d_call: .
cdr3_aa: CASSLSSSPHEQYF
cdr3_nt: TGTGCCAGCAGCTTAAGTTCTAGCCCCCACGAGCAGTACTTC

v_call: TRBV6-4
clone_size: few
j_call: TRBJ2-2
d_call: .
cdr3_aa: CASSEANTGELFF
cdr3_nt: TGTGCCAGCAGTGAGGCGAACACCGGGGAGCTGTTTTTT

v_call: TRBV4-1
clone_size: .
j_call: TRBJ2-7
d_call: .
cdr3_aa: CASSLLSGPSSYEQYF
cdr3_nt: TGCGCCAGCAGCCTTCTAAGCGGGCCGAGCTCCTACGAGCAGTACTTC

v_call: TRBV19
clone_size: .
j_call: TRBJ2-2
d_call: TRBD2
cdr3_aa: CASSIELAGAGELFF
cdr3_nt: TGTGCCAGTAGTATAGAACTAGCGGGAGCCGGGGAGCTGTTTTTT

v_call: TRBV7-9
clone_size: .
j_call: TRBJ1-1
d_call: .
cdr3_aa: CASSSGTEAFF
cdr3_nt: TGTGCCAGCAGTTCGGGCACTGAAGCTTTCTTT

v_call: TRBV7-2
clone_size: once
j_call: TRBJ2-7
d_call: .
cdr3_aa: CASSEPSFYEQYF
cdr3_nt: TGTGCCAGCAGCGAGCCCTCTTTCTACGAGCAGTACTTC

v_call: TRBV11-2
clone_size: .
j_call: TRBJ1-5
d_call: TRBD1
cdr3_aa: CASSKQGTGQPQHF
cdr3_nt: TGTGCCAGCAGCAAACAGGGGACGGGACAGCCCCAGCATTTT

v_call: TRBV29-1
clone_size: many
j_call: TRBJ1-4
d_call: .
cdr3_aa: CSVVDNEKLFF
cdr3_nt: TGCAGCGTTGTTGATAATGAAAAACTGTTTTTT

v_call: TRBV19
clone_size: .
j_call: TRBJ1-5
d_call: TRBD1
cdr3_aa: CATGTGDSQPQHF
cdr3_nt: TGTGCCACCGGGACAGGGGATAGTCAGCCCCAGCATTTT

v_call: TRBV6-1
clone_size: .
j_call: TRBJ1-5
d_call: .
cdr3_aa: CASSDWTGNQPQHF
cdr3_nt: TGTGCCAGCAGTGACTGGACAGGCAATCAGCCCCAGCATTTT

v_call: TRBV4-2
clone_size: .
j_call: TRBJ2-3
d_call: TRBD2
cdr3_aa: CAVRTPSGRAGDTQYF
cdr3_nt: TGTGCCGTCCGGACGCCTAGCGGGAGGGCGGGAGATACGCAGTATTTT

v_call: TRBV19
clone_size: .
j_call: TRBJ1-2
d_call: TRBD1
cdr3_aa: CATKKQGWEYGYTF
cdr3_nt: TGTGCCACCAAAAAACAGGGGTGGGAGTATGGCTACACCTTC

v_call: TRBV18
clone_size: .
j_call: TRBJ1-5
d_call: TRBD1
cdr3_aa: CASSSGGQDQPQHF
cdr3_nt: TGTGCCAGCTCTTCAGGGGGCCAGGATCAGCCCCAGCATTTT

v_call: TRBV6-6
clone_size: few
j_call: TRBJ1-1
d_call: .
cdr3_aa: CASSYLSNTEAFF
cdr3_nt: TGTGCCAGCAGTTACCTGTCGAACACTGAAGCTTTCTTT

v_call: TRBV28
clone_size: once
j_call: TRBJ1-5
d_call: .
cdr3_aa: CASTQGNQPQHF
cdr3_nt: TGTGCCAGCACCCAGGGCAATCAGCCCCAGCATTTT